This T cell receptor beta chain appears in the sequencing data of a study of T cells expressing NK-cell markers. Study-wide background: It was sorted CD3+CD56+NKG2C+, CD3+CD56+NKG2C- and CD3+CD56-NKG2C+ T cells that supplied the TCR beta repertoires. There were seven HCMV-seropositive donors and one seronegative donor among the eight sequenced. Findings of the study overall: In a handful of donors, dominant clonotypes made up about 28.3-65% of CD3+CD56-NKG2C+ cells.

TCR beta cDNA was made by 5'RACE template switching with UMIs. TCRdb re-called the 5' RACE reads and gives one entry per CDR3 protein, without DNA. Seen in this sample are just under 150,000 distinct CDR3 sequences; the ten most common clones hold around 12%. Germline V gene sequence: CDR1 DFQATT, CDR2 SNEGSKA (reference sequence). This CDR3 has 14 residues. As to this clonotype: Its antigen remains unknown.

Source material: blood T cells: a sorted CD56 or NKG2C T cell subset, CD4+ or CD8+ T cells, or bulk PBMC T cells (not recorded which). The V call is TRBV20-1, the J call TRBJ1-2; checking the TCRdb D call of TRBD1 is not possible without DNA. The sequence derives from a young man in good health. CDR3 amino acids: CSAPRGGVVYGYTF.